Presented here are 31 T cell receptor beta chains from one specimen sequenced in a study of PD-L1 blockade in urothelial cancer. Sequenced by immunoSEQ multiplex PCR; TCRdb stores in-frame clones only, minus some. The sample contains tens of thousands of clones, around 83% of which appear only once. This material consisted of PBMCs, taken around atezolizumab (anti-PD-L1) treatment. The receptors were gathered from a man aged 55 to 70 with urothelial cancer.

V and J are TRBV18 and TRBJ2-3; no reliable D call. Between the trimmed V and J ends, which lost 3 bases and 4 bases, there was a span of 5 bases. The CDR3 contains 12 residues. Per germline, CDR1 KGHSH and CDR2 LQKENI. The DNA for the CDR3 is TGTGCCAGCTCACCGGCCGCAGATACGCAGTATTTT. It encodes CASSPAADTQYF.

J is TRBJ2-1 and V is TRBV15; D ambiguous. Germline V gene sequence: CDR1 LNHNV, CDR2 YYDKDF (reference sequence). V lost 4 bases and J 1 base, leaving 11 bases between the germline ends. This CDR3 spans 15 amino acids. CDR3 DNA: TGTGCCACCAGCACAGTGACTCTGTCCTACAATGAGCAGTTCTTC. Its translation is CATSTVTLSYNEQFF.

The chain is built from TRBV28 and TRBJ2-5; D might be TRBD2 (6 bases). The V gene lost 3 bases and the J gene lost 3 bases, with 11 bases spanning the gap. Germline V gives CDR1 MDHEN, CDR2 SYDVKM. The CDR3 runs 14 residues. This CDR3 reads CASSLVGGKETQYF. The CDR3 region has the DNA TGTGCCAGCAGTTTGGTGGGGGGAAAAGAGACCCAGTACTTC.

The V call is TRBV5-1, the J call TRBJ1-4, with D perhaps matching TRBD1 (6 bases). The CDR3 loop spans 16 amino acids. Germline V gene sequence: CDR1 SGHRS, CDR2 YFSETQ. V was clipped by 1 base and J by 0 bases, with 10 bases between them. The CDR3 sequence: CASSLTGTATNEKLFF. The CDR3 bases are TGCGCCAGCAGCTTGACAGGGACGGCAACTAATGAAAAACTGTTTTTT.

The chain uses TRBV28 and TRBJ1-2; TRBD1 might be the D (5 bases). CDR3 size: 11 residues. Trimming took 10 bases from V and 7 from J, leaving 13 bases between them. CDR1 MDHEN and CDR2 SYDVKM come from the germline V gene. The CDR3 loop reads CANQGIGGYTF. CDR3 coding DNA: TGTGCCAACCAGGGTATTGGTGGCTACACCTTC.

The chain couples TRBV19 to TRBJ1-5; 7 bases are a match to TRBD1. This CDR3 spans 15 amino acids. Trimming at V came to 6 bases and at J to 0 bases, leaving 5 bases not matched to a gene. Germline V gene data show CDR1 as LNHDA and CDR2 as SQIVND (reference sequence). CDR3 sequence reads: CASRGQTVSNQPQHF. The CDR3 DNA is TGTGCCAGTAGGGGACAGACTGTTAGCAATCAGCCCCAGCATTTT.

V and J are TRBV7-9 and TRBJ2-3; 9 nucleotides agree with TRBD2. Germline V gene lookup returns CDR1 SEHNR and CDR2 FQNEAQ (reference sequence). The trim removed 6 bases at V and 7 bases at J, leaving 11 bases unmatched. The CDR3 loop spans 15 amino acids. DNA for the CDR3: TGTGCCAGCAGTCTACCGGCTAGCGGGGAATATACGCAGTATTTT. Translated: CASSLPASGEYTQYF.

This clone was observed a few times. The V gene is TRBV27, the J gene TRBJ2-2; 13 positions match TRBD2. V shed 5 bases and J 7 bases; nucleotides not matched to a gene: 4. This CDR3 region has 15 residues. Germline CDR1 and CDR2: MNHEY and SMNVEV (reference sequence). This chain's CDR3 is CASSPGLAGIGELFF. The CDR3 nucleotides read TGTGCCAGCAGTCCGGGACTAGCGGGGATCGGGGAGCTGTTTTTT.

The gene calls are TRBV18 and TRBJ1-5, with TRBD1 matching 7 bases. The CDR3 runs to 15 residues. The germline V gene has CDR1 KGHSH and CDR2 LQKENI. V shed 6 bases, J shed 3 bases, and the junction held 8 bases outside the gene matches. Here the CDR3 DNA reads TGTGCCAGCTCGTCCCAACAGGGGCCCAATCAGCCCCAGCATTTT. It is translated as CASSSQQGPNQPQHF. The full variable domain, with the rest looked up from reference TRBV18 and TRBJ1-5, is NAGVMQNPRHLVRRRGQEARLRCSPMKGHSHVYWYRQLPEEGLKFMVYLQKENIIDESGMPKERFSAEFPKEGPSILRIQQVVRGDSAAYFCASSSQQGPNQPQHFGDGTRLSIL.

The chain joins TRBV15 to TRBJ2-1, with TRBD2 matching over 8 bases. Trimming took 0 bases from V and 7 from J; bases not matched to a gene: 8. Germline V CDR1 and CDR2: LNHNV, YYDKDF (reference sequence). The CDR3 totals 16 residues. CDR3 amino acids: CATSRDTGGSRNEQFF. Here the CDR3 DNA reads TGTGCCACCAGCAGAGATACGGGGGGGTCTCGAAATGAGCAGTTCTTC.

In the case of this clone: A junction end diverges from the germline sequence, so it may reflect a read error. The chain is built from TRBV7-7 and TRBJ2-1; D not certain. This CDR3 has 15 residues. Germline lookup yields CDR1 SSHAT and CDR2 FNYEAQ (reference sequence). CDR3 nucleotide sequence: TGTGCTAGCAGCCCCCTGGGCGAGCTTAGAAATGAGCAGTTCTTC. Translation: CASSPLGELRNEQFF.

This chain joins TRBV9 and TRBJ2-1; unclear D gene. The V and J ends lost 0 bases and 0 bases respectively, with 10 bases between them. CDR3 length: 16 amino acids. Germline V gene sequence: CDR1 SGDLS, CDR2 YYNGEE. The CDR3 sequence: CASSVGWLGSYNEQFF. CDR3 bases: TGTGCCAGCAGCGTAGGATGGCTAGGCTCCTACAATGAGCAGTTCTTC.

The rearrangement links TRBV27 to TRBJ1-1; 10 positions agree with TRBD1. The CDR3 runs 17 residues. V shed 6 bases, J shed 4 bases, and the junction held 14 bases outside the gene matches. CDR1 and CDR2 (germline): MNHEY, SMNVEV (reference sequence). CDR3 coding DNA: TGTGCCAGCAGCCGAGCCCCGGGACAGGGGTATTTCACTGAAGCTTTCTTT. Protein: CASSRAPGQGYFTEAFF.

The gene calls are TRBV7-2 and TRBJ2-7; 12 positions agree with TRBD1. Germline assignment: CDR1 SGHTA and CDR2 FQGNSA. CDR3 size: 14 residues. Trimming at V came to 4 bases and at J to 5 bases, leaving 3 bases not matched to a gene. CDR3 in amino acids: CASSSGQGAHEQYF. The CDR3 DNA is TGTGCCAGCAGCTCGGGACAGGGGGCGCACGAGCAGTACTTC.

V usage is TRBV5-1 and J usage is TRBJ2-3, with unresolved D. Germline V gives CDR1 SGHRS, CDR2 YFSETQ. The CDR3 covers 12 residues. V shed 1 base and J shed 10 bases, with 10 bases lying between them. CDR3 DNA sequence: TGCGCCAGCAGCTTGTTGGGTCAGGCGCAGTATTTT. Encoded protein: CASSLLGQAQYF.

The chain links TRBV5-1 to TRBJ1-1, with TRBD1 identical over 8 bases. The CDR3 contains 14 residues. Looked up from germline, CDR1 is SGHRS and CDR2 is YFSETQ. Trimming removed 5 bases from V and 2 bases from J; junction bases left unmatched: 5. This chain's CDR3 is CASRATGANTEAFF. In nucleotides, the CDR3 is TGCGCCAGCAGGGCGACAGGGGCCAACACTGAAGCTTTCTTT.

This clone was counted a single time. The chain recombines TRBV27 with TRBJ2-5; D perhaps matches TRBD1 (5 bases). CDR1 MNHEY and CDR2 SMNVEV come from the germline V gene (reference sequence). The CDR3 loop spans 14 amino acids. V lost 5 bases and J 2 bases, leaving 12 bases between the germline ends. For the CDR3, the DNA is TGTGCCAGCAGTGTCACAGGTGCTCAAGAGACCCAGTACTTC. Its protein is CASSVTGAQETQYF.

The chain is built from TRBV7-2 and TRBJ2-3, with D possibly being TRBD1 (6 bases). Between the trimmed V and J ends, which lost 1 base and 1 base, there was a span of 12 bases. CDR3 length equals 16 residues. From germline, CDR1 is SGHTA and CDR2 FQGNSA. The CDR3 region has the DNA TGTGCCAGCAGCTTAGTGCCAGGGGCTGGCACAGATACGCAGTATTTT. It yields the protein CASSLVPGAGTDTQYF.

This chain joins TRBV5-6 and TRBJ2-1, with TRBD2 matching 7 bases. CDR1 and CDR2 (germline): SGHDT, YYEEEE. V lost 0 bases and J lost 9; bases outside the gene matches: 0. The CDR3 spans 12 residues. CDR3 loop: CASSLASGEQFF. As DNA, the CDR3 is TGTGCCAGCAGCTTGGCTAGCGGTGAGCAGTTCTTC.

This chain links TRBV4-3 with TRBJ2-5; no clear D gene. The CDR3 is made up of 14 amino acids. Germline CDR1 and CDR2: LGHNA and YSLEER. Trimming cost V 1 base and J 2 bases, with 8 bases left between them. CDR3 coding DNA: TGCGCCAGCAGCCAAGGGGTGAGGCAAGAGACCCAGTACTTC. Translation: CASSQGVRQETQYF.

V and J are TRBV4-1 and TRBJ2-2, with TRBD1 matching 8 bases. This CDR3 is built from 16 residues. CDR1 and CDR2 from the germline V gene are MGHRA and YSYEKL. V lost 4 bases, J lost 4 bases, and 8 bases stayed unmatched. The DNA for the CDR3 is TGCGCCAGCAGCCCTGTGGGACAGGTCGTCACCGGGGAGCTGTTTTTT. This codes for CASSPVGQVVTGELFF.

This rearrangement joins TRBV2 to TRBJ1-2; a weak D match, TRBD1 (6 bases). Germline CDR1 and CDR2: SNHLY and FYNNEI. The CDR3 runs 14 residues. Trimming took 7 bases from V and 0 from J, leaving 12 bases between them. The CDR3 loop reads CASTKDSANYGYTF. DNA of the CDR3: TGTGCCAGCACCAAGGACAGCGCTAACTATGGCTACACCTTC.

The CDR3 nucleotides are TGTGCCAGCAGATCCGGGACAGACTATGGCTACACCTTC. It yields the protein CASRSGTDYGYTF. The V and J genes are TRBV6-1 and TRBJ1-2; 7 bases match TRBD1. CDR1 and CDR2 (germline): MNHNS, SASEGT. The CDR3 runs 13 residues. V trimming: 6 bases; J trimming: 3 bases; junction bases outside the gene matches: 4.

This clone was counted many times. The genes are TRBV27 and TRBJ2-1; 11 bases fit TRBD2. Germline V gene data show CDR1 as MNHEY and CDR2 as SMNVEV (reference sequence). The CDR3 extends over 16 amino acids. Unmatched junction bases numbered 9, after V lost 4 bases and J lost 7 bases. CDR3: CASSSGRLAGTNEQFF. CDR3 bases: TGTGCCAGCAGTTCCGGGAGACTAGCGGGGACGAATGAGCAGTTCTTC.

The chain recombines TRBV5-1 with TRBJ2-2; TRBD1 aligns across 10 bases. The CDR3 is 14 amino acids. Germline values: CDR1 SGHRS, CDR2 YFSETQ. V lost 4 bases, J lost 7 bases, and 4 bases stayed unmatched. This chain's CDR3 is CASSPGQGFGELFF. CDR3 DNA sequence: TGCGCCAGCAGCCCGGGACAGGGGTTCGGGGAGCTGTTTTTT. Full variable domain (remainder filled in from reference TRBV5-1 and TRBJ2-2): KAGVTQTPRYLIKTRGQQVTLSCSPISGHRSVSWYQQTPGQGLQFLFEYFSETQRNKGNFPGRFSGRQFSNSRSEMNVSTLELGDSALYLCASSPGQGFGELFFGEGSRLTVL.

The chain joins TRBV5-1 to TRBJ2-1; 8 bases agree with TRBD1. The V gene end was trimmed by 4 bases and the J gene end by 6 bases; junction bases not matched to a gene: 3. Per the germline V gene, CDR1 is SGHRS and CDR2 is YFSETQ. CDR3 length equals 13 residues. The DNA for the CDR3 is TGCGCCAGCAGCCCTGACAGGGGCAATGAGCAGTTCTTC. The encoded protein is CASSPDRGNEQFF.

This clone appeared a single time. This chain connects TRBV5-4 to TRBJ2-1; D gene uncertain. From germline, CDR1 is SGHNT and CDR2 YYREEE (reference sequence). The CDR3 runs 14 residues. V lost 5 bases and J lost 11, with 20 bases in between. CDR3 bases: TGTGCCAGCAGTTTGCCTGGCCCCGATACTAAGCAGTTCTTC. It is translated as CASSLPGPDTKQFF.

This clone was recorded at least ten times. The rearrangement joins TRBV28 to TRBJ2-2; D is unclear. The V end lost 6 bases, the J end lost 4 bases, and 12 bases lay between the germline ends. The CDR3 covers 14 residues. Germline values: CDR1 MDHEN, CDR2 SYDVKM. The DNA for the CDR3 is TGTGCCAGCAGCGCTCTAGGAATCACCGGGGAGCTGTTTTTT. It encodes CASSALGITGELFF.

This clone was detected only once. V usage is TRBV27 and J usage is TRBJ2-7; 9 bases line up with TRBD2. The CDR3 is 14 amino acids. Germline V CDR1 and CDR2: MNHEY, SMNVEV (reference sequence). With 7 bases clipped from V and 3 bases from J, the junction kept 7 bases outside the gene matches. The CDR3 reads CASTTTSGGYEQYF. CDR3 bases: TGTGCCAGCACTACGACTAGCGGCGGCTACGAGCAGTACTTC.

This chain uses TRBV7-2 with TRBJ1-5; TRBD1 agrees at 8 bases. With 2 bases clipped from V and 2 bases from J, the junction kept 8 bases outside the gene matches. This CDR3 comprises 17 residues. The germline CDR1 and CDR2 sequences are SGHTA and FQGNSA. DNA of the CDR3: TGTGCCAGCAGCTTATTCTCAGGGGGCTTTGGCAATCAGCCCCAGCATTTT. The encoded protein is CASSLFSGGFGNQPQHF.

V gene TRBV5-4 combines with J gene TRBJ2-1, with a possible D match to TRBD1 (5 bases). The CDR3 spans 12 residues. V lost 0 bases, J lost 14 bases, and 12 bases lay in between. Germline V lookup: CDR1 SGHNT, CDR2 YYREEE (reference sequence). CDR3 region: CASSLVGQGKFF. CDR3 nucleotides: TGTGCCAGCAGCTTGGTGGGGCAGGGCAAGTTCTTC.